Shown below are 18 T cell receptor beta chains from a single sample sequenced in a study of blood T cells in healthy people across ages. A second PCR of 7 to 11 cycles used a sample-barcoded 5' primer and a J-beta primer mix. One entry per CDR3 protein, called by TCRdb with MiXCR from the 5' RACE reads. The repertoire holds over 300,000 distinct CDR3 sequences, roughly half seen once, with around 49% in the top ten. The sample comprised blood. The source is a man in his sixties in good health.

The CDR3, as DNA: TGTGCCAGCAGTGTGCAGCAATTCGGTGAGCAGTTCTTC. This gives the protein CASSVQQFGEQFF. The V call is TRBV28, the J call TRBJ2-1, with D unresolved. This CDR3 is 13 amino acids long. Trimming removed 5 bases from V and 9 bases from J, with 14 bases in between. CDR1 is MDHEN and CDR2 is SYDVKM in the germline V gene.

This clonotype was detected only a few times. The chain employs TRBV12-5 and TRBJ2-5; tentative D call: TRBD1 (6 bases). Trimming cost V 5 bases and J 5 bases, with 18 bases left between them. Looked up from germline, CDR1 is LGHNT and CDR2 is FRNRAP. The CDR3 is made up of 15 amino acids. The chain's CDR3 is CASGPGERWGETQYF. CDR3 DNA: TGTGCTAGTGGTCCAGGGGAGCGTTGGGGGGAGACCCAGTACTTC. The full variable domain, in which reference TRBV12-5 and TRBJ2-5 provide the parts outside the CDR3, is DARVTQTPRHKVTEMGQEVTMRCQPILGHNTVFWYRQTMMQGLELLAYFRNRAPLDDSGMPKDRFSAEMPDATLATLKIQPSEPRDSAVYFCASGPGERWGETQYFGPGTRLLVL.

The V gene is TRBV20-1, the J gene TRBJ1-6; D is possibly TRBD1 (6 bases). In germline, CDR1 is DFQATT, CDR2 SNEGSKA (reference sequence). The CDR3 is 12 residues long. V dropped 3 bases and J dropped 9 bases, with 9 bases sitting between them. CDR3: CSASPGASPLHF. Written as DNA, the CDR3 is TGCAGTGCTAGCCCGGGGGCTTCACCCCTCCACTTT.

The chain links TRBV28 to TRBJ2-1; D is possibly TRBD2 (5 bases). Germline CDR1 MDHEN, CDR2 SYDVKM. The CDR3 is 14 amino acids. V was cut by 6 bases and J by 4 bases, with 13 bases left in between. CDR3 loop: CASSPKAGYNEQFF. The CDR3 nucleotides are TGTGCCAGCAGCCCAAAGGCGGGTTACAATGAGCAGTTCTTC.

The rearrangement links TRBV29-1 to TRBJ2-3, with TRBD1 matching 11 bases. Germline CDR1 SQVTM, CDR2 ANQGSEA. This CDR3 contains 16 residues. V lost 4 bases and J lost 2; bases outside the gene matches: 8. The DNA of the CDR3 is TGCAGCGTTGTCCGTTGGGGACAGGGGGACACAGATACGCAGTATTTT. It encodes CSVVRWGQGDTDTQYF.

The table lists this clonotype with a count of one. CDR3 amino acids: CATSRDRVNWGEQYF. The DNA of the CDR3 is TGTGCCACCAGCAGAGATAGGGTAAATTGGGGCGAGCAGTACTTC. The chain has TRBV15 and TRBJ2-5; D remains ambiguous. Gene TRBJ2-7 matches the end of the DNA better, so the J call may be wrong. The CDR3 covers 15 residues. CDR1 is LNHNV, CDR2 YYDKDF, per germline (reference sequence).

This clonotype has a count of ten or more. This chain joins TRBV7-6 and TRBJ2-7, with D possibly TRBD2 on 5 matching bases. This CDR3 is built from 14 residues. Between the trimmed V and J ends, which lost 8 bases and 2 bases, there was a span of 16 bases. Germline V gives CDR1 SGHVS, CDR2 FNYEAQ. The CDR3 nucleotides read TGTGCCAGCTCACTCGACCGGGGTCCCTACGAGCAGTACTTC. It yields the protein CASSLDRGPYEQYF.

As for this clonotype: At one end, the junction sequence differs from germline, possibly due to a read error. The chain combines TRBV5-6 with TRBJ1-2, with TRBD1 as a possible D gene (6 bases). From germline, CDR1 is SGHDT and CDR2 YYEEEE. This CDR3 has 17 amino acids. The CDR3 DNA reads as TGTGCCAGCAGCCATAGAAGGGGGGAGAACCTAAACTATGGCTACGCCTTC. Its translation is CASSHRRGENLNYGYAF.

V gene TRBV6-2 or TRBV6-3 combines with J gene TRBJ2-7; D is unresolved. Germline CDR1 reads MNHEY; CDR2 reads SVGEGT. V was pared by 7 bases and J by 1 base, with 20 bases between. The CDR3 sequence is 16 residues long. The CDR3 DNA reads as TGTGCCAGCACCCTGGGCCACATCACCAGATCCTACGAGCAGTACTTC. Translating it yields CASTLGHITRSYEQYF.

In this sample, this clonotype turned up many times. The CDR3 sequence: CSARVPPGPIRSYEQYF. CDR3 DNA: TGCAGTGCTAGAGTCCCCCCGGGACCGATCCGCTCCTACGAGCAGTACTTC. The chain is built from TRBV20-1 and TRBJ2-7; the D call may be TRBD1 or TRBD2 (5 bases each). V lost 1 base to trimming and J lost 0 bases, with 19 bases between them. Germline V gene sequence: CDR1 DFQATT, CDR2 SNEGSKA (reference sequence). The CDR3 runs to 17 residues.

V usage is TRBV7-2 and J usage is TRBJ2-2, with D possibly matching TRBD2 (6 bases). Germline CDR1 and CDR2: SGHTA and FQGNSA. The V end lost 5 bases, the J end lost 7 bases, and 17 bases lay between the germline ends. The CDR3 consists of 15 residues. The CDR3 reads CASSPITSNVGELFF. CDR3 nucleotides: TGTGCCAGCAGCCCGATAACTAGCAACGTCGGGGAGCTGTTTTTT.

The rearrangement links TRBV28 to TRBJ2-7; 11 bases map to TRBD2. CDR3 size: 17 residues. V shed 7 bases, J shed 2 bases, and the junction held 13 bases outside the gene matches. The V gene's germline CDR1 is MDHEN and CDR2 SYDVKM. Written as DNA, the CDR3 is TGTGCCAGCAAGTTTAGTACTAGCGGGAGCCCCCCCTACGAGCAGTACTTC. Protein product: CASKFSTSGSPPYEQYF.

The CDR3 loop reads CSALRLDLAKNIQYF. Written as DNA, the CDR3 is TGCAGTGCTCTTAGGCTGGATCTAGCCAAAAACATTCAGTACTTC. The rearrangement links TRBV20-1 to TRBJ2-5; D not resolved. Judging by the DNA end, TRBJ2-4 fits better; the J call may be wrong. CDR3 length: 15 residues. Germline values: CDR1 DFQATT, CDR2 SNEGSKA (reference sequence).

This sequence joins TRBV6-2 or TRBV6-3 and TRBJ2-1; TRBD2 aligns across 8 bases. The CDR3 is 13 residues long. The germline CDR1 and CDR2 sequences are MNHEY and SVGEGT. The V segment lost 6 bases and the J segment 15 bases; nucleotides outside the gene matches: 13. The CDR3 loop reads CASRAGVGAPAFF. In DNA form, the CDR3 reads TGTGCCAGCAGAGCGGGGGTTGGGGCGCCGGCGTTCTTC.

This clonotype was counted only a few times. The rearrangement joins TRBV11-2 to TRBJ2-1; D might be TRBD1 or TRBD2, each matching 5 bases. V was trimmed by 5 bases and J by 12 bases, leaving 17 bases between them. Germline CDR1 reads SGHAT; CDR2 reads FQNNGV. The CDR3 totals 13 residues. In DNA, the CDR3 is TGTGCCAGCAGCGTAGGCCGTGCAGGGAGGCAGTTCTTC. Its translation: CASSVGRAGRQFF.

This clonotype turned up a few times. The rearrangement joins TRBV29-1 to TRBJ2-5, with no clear D. The V gene's germline CDR1 is SQVTM and CDR2 ANQGSEA. This CDR3 has 12 amino acids. The germline V and J ends were trimmed by 0 bases and 5 bases, with 7 bases remaining between them. The CDR3 DNA is TGCAGCGTTGAAGAGGGGTACGAGACCCAGTACTTC. It codes for CSVEEGYETQYF.

The V gene is TRBV7-9, the J gene TRBJ2-7; TRBD2 might be the D (5 bases). V was cut by 5 bases and J by 1 base, with 9 bases left in between. From germline, CDR1 is SEHNR and CDR2 FQNEAQ (reference sequence). The CDR3 contains 13 residues. CDR3 in DNA: TGTGCCAGCAGCCTGGGAGATTCCTACGAGCAGTACTTC. Protein: CASSLGDSYEQYF.

A few counts support this clonotype. The V call is TRBV11-2, the J call TRBJ2-5; the D gene is possibly TRBD1 (5 bases). The V end was cut by 0 bases, the J end by 1 base, with 6 bases between. CDR3 length equals 14 residues. Germline V CDR1 and CDR2: SGHAT, FQNNGV. DNA of the CDR3: TGTGCCAGCAGCTTAGACGACAGCCAAGAGACCCAGTACTTC. It specifies CASSLDDSQETQYF.